This T cell receptor (beta chain) was found in a study of T cell responses to AZD1222 COVID-19 vaccine. Study overall: The analysis combined second doses at about 4 or about 12 weeks.

Notes on the study in general: There were vaccine-associated CD4 TCRs across spike, dominant at 160-218 and 743-854. White British donors predominated, females outnumbered males, and clonal diversity was possibly underestimated. Repertoire sampling occurred only after the peak T cell response.

There are 14 residues in the CDR3. J lost 10 bases, V lost 6 bases, and 7 bases had no gene match. Germline CDR1 reads MDHEN; CDR2 reads SYDVKM. About this clone: Its cognate antigen is unknown.

The data were produced by immunoSEQ multiplex PCR, yet TCRdb's version contains in-frame clones alone and is incomplete. The data contain around 160,000 clones, around 88% of them singletons. The origin of this receptor is an adult in good health. The sequencing used peripheral blood, collected on day 0 of AZD1222 vaccination. The V call is TRBV28, the J call TRBJ1-6; 9 positions match TRBD1. CDR3 nucleotide sequence: TGTGCCAGCAGACCGGGACAGGGTCGATCACCCCTCCACTTT. Translated: CASRPGQGRSPLHF.